These 30 T cell receptor beta chains were sequenced from one sample in a study of cytomegalovirus exposure and HLA in healthy donors. This PCR relied on a set of 60 Vbeta primers and 13 Jbeta primers. The repertoire was sequenced with immunoSEQ multiplex PCR; TCRdb's copy has only in-frame clones and lacks some. The repertoire includes around 200,000 clones, around 76% of them detected once, and around 6% sits in the top ten. Source material: PBMCs. These receptors came from a middle-aged man in good health and CMV-seropositive.

V and J are TRBV7-8 and TRBJ2-7, with D uncertain. This CDR3 comprises 14 residues. Trimming shortened V by 1 base and J by 2 bases, and 9 bases separated the two germline ends. CDR1 is SGHVS and CDR2 is FQNEAQ in the germline V gene. The CDR3 nucleotides are TGTGCCAGCAGCTTAGAAGCGAACCCCTACGAGCAGTACGTC. Amino acids: CASSLEANPYEQYV.

The rearrangement links TRBV9 to TRBJ2-1; D may be TRBD2 (6 bases). Germline assignment: CDR1 SGDLS and CDR2 YYNGEE. Trimming removed 0 bases from V and 9 bases from J, with 16 bases in between. The CDR3 has 15 amino acids. The CDR3 sequence is CASSVVPAEGGEQFF. The CDR3 bases are TGTGCCAGCAGCGTAGTCCCAGCGGAGGGAGGTGAGCAGTTCTTC.

This chain uses TRBV30 with TRBJ2-1, with D unresolved. CDR3 length equals 13 residues. Between the trimmed V and J ends, which lost 1 base and 8 bases, there was a span of 12 bases. Germline V CDR1 and CDR2: GTSNPN, SVGIG (reference sequence). The CDR3 loop reads CAWSAGRGDEQFF. Written as DNA, the CDR3 is TGTGCCTGGAGTGCGGGTAGAGGCGATGAGCAGTTCTTC.

The rearrangement links TRBV27 to TRBJ2-3; D is unresolved. In germline, CDR1 is MNHEY, CDR2 SMNVEV (reference sequence). CDR3 size: 14 residues. Deletions cut 0 bases from V and 2 bases from J, with 6 bases between. The CDR3: CASSLSGHTDTQYF. The CDR3 bases are TGTGCCAGCAGTTTATCGGGCCACACAGATACGCAGTATTTT.

This chain links TRBV7-9 with TRBJ2-5, with 8 bases lining up with TRBD2. The CDR3 sequence is 16 residues long. The ends lost 5 bases at V and 4 bases at J; junction bases unmatched: 12. From germline, CDR1 is SEHNR and CDR2 FQNEAQ (reference sequence). This CDR3 reads CASSPQGGTSGETQYF. The CDR3 bases are TGTGCCAGCAGCCCCCAAGGGGGGACTAGTGGAGAGACCCAGTACTTC.

The V call is TRBV19, the J call TRBJ2-7, with D possibly matching TRBD2 (6 bases). This CDR3 contains 13 residues. Germline assignment: CDR1 LNHDA and CDR2 SQIVND (reference sequence). The germline V and J ends were trimmed by 6 bases and 5 bases, with 14 bases remaining between them. CDR3 DNA sequence: TGTGCCAGTAGCGGGACCGGCGGGGACGAGCAGTACTTC. It translates to CASSGTGGDEQYF.

This clone was counted many times. The chain links TRBV12-5 to TRBJ2-3; 7 nucleotides align to TRBD1. The CDR3 loop spans 18 amino acids. Trimming removed 5 bases from V and 1 base from J; junction bases left unmatched: 15. Germline-derived CDR1 and CDR2 are LGHNT and FRNRAP. The CDR3 loop is CASGNDRDPDFGTDTQYF. CDR3 DNA: TGTGCTAGTGGTAACGACAGGGATCCCGACTTCGGCACAGATACGCAGTATTTT.

The chain joins TRBV2 to TRBJ2-7; TRBD2 aligns across 14 bases. Losses at the gene ends were 4 bases for V and 7 bases for J; bases not matched to a gene: 15. Per germline, CDR1 SNHLY and CDR2 FYNNEI. The CDR3 has 18 amino acids. The CDR3 is CASSVGREGLAGVGEQYF. CDR3 nucleotide sequence: TGTGCCAGCAGTGTCGGTAGAGAGGGACTAGCGGGAGTTGGGGAGCAGTACTTC. Full variable domain (missing parts from reference TRBV2 and TRBJ2-7): EPEVTQTPSHQVTQMGQEVILRCVPISNHLYFYWYRQILGQKVEFLVSFYNNEISEKSEIFDDQFSVERPDGSNFTLKIRSTKLEDSAMYFCASSVGREGLAGVGEQYFGPGTRLTVT.

This clone was counted a few times. V usage is TRBV4-1 and J usage is TRBJ1-1; D ambiguous. The CDR3 spans 14 residues. CDR1 and CDR2 (germline): MGHRA, YSYEKL. V was pared by 1 base and J by 1 base, with 7 bases between. CDR3 DNA: TGCGCCAGCAGCCAAGGACTACCGAACACTGAAGCTTTCTTT. Translating it yields CASSQGLPNTEAFF.

On this clone: The junction departs from germline at one end; a sequencing error may be responsible. The V call is TRBV7-7, the J call TRBJ2-2, with a weak D call TRBD2 (6 bases). This CDR3 region has 15 residues. CDR1 and CDR2 from the germline V gene are SSHAT and FNYEAQ (reference sequence). CDR3 sequence: CASSLVTSLDGELFF. The CDR3 coding sequence is TGTGCTAGCAGCTTAGTAACTAGCCTGGACGGGGAGCTGTTTTTT.

This clone has a handful of counts. V and J are TRBV6-5 and TRBJ2-2; no reliable D call. The CDR3 extends over 12 amino acids. Trimming shortened V by 0 bases and J by 7 bases, and 3 bases separated the two germline ends. The germline CDR1 and CDR2 sequences are MNHEY and SVGAGI. The DNA of the CDR3 is TGTGCCAGCAGTTACTCGTACGGGGAGCTGTTTTTT. Encoded protein: CASSYSYGELFF.

The genes are TRBV2 and TRBJ1-3; a possible D gene is TRBD1 (6 bases). In germline, CDR1 is SNHLY, CDR2 FYNNEI. The CDR3 loop spans 15 amino acids. The ends were cut back, 8 bases at V and 4 bases at J, with 18 bases in the middle. The CDR3 here is CASVQGRLRGNTIYF. The CDR3 region has the DNA TGTGCCAGCGTACAGGGTAGACTCAGGGGAAACACCATATATTTT. Full variable domain (remainder filled in from reference TRBV2 and TRBJ1-3): EPEVTQTPSHQVTQMGQEVILRCVPISNHLYFYWYRQILGQKVEFLVSFYNNEISEKSEIFDDQFSVERPDGSNFTLKIRSTKLEDSAMYFCASVQGRLRGNTIYFGEGSWLTVV.

The chain links TRBV15 to TRBJ1-5; D is unresolved. The length of the CDR3 is 16 residues. The germline V gene encodes CDR1 LNHNV and CDR2 YYDKDF (reference sequence). Trimming removed 5 bases at V and 1 base at J, with 15 bases between. CDR3 sequence reads: CATSPSRSRSNQPQHF. CDR3 bases: TGTGCCACCAGCCCCTCCCGAAGCAGGAGCAATCAGCCCCAGCATTTT.

This chain uses TRBV7-2 with TRBJ2-1, with a weak D call TRBD2 (6 bases). This CDR3 is built from 15 residues. Germline V gene lookup returns CDR1 SGHTA and CDR2 FQGNSA. Between the trimmed V and J ends, which lost 0 bases and 2 bases, there was a span of 8 bases. The DNA of the CDR3 is TGTGCCAGCAGCTTAGCTAGCGGAACCTACAATGAGCAGTTCTTC. It codes for CASSLASGTYNEQFF.

The V and J genes are TRBV6-5 and TRBJ1-1; unclear D gene. V was pared by 2 bases and J by 5 bases, with 12 bases between. Germline CDR1 reads MNHEY; CDR2 reads SVGAGI. There are 14 residues in the CDR3. CDR3 nucleotides: TGTGCCAGCAGTTACGCCAGATCGGGTACTGAAGCTTTCTTT. It is translated as CASSYARSGTEAFF.

The J gene is TRBJ2-3, the V gene TRBV7-3; a weak D match, TRBD2 (6 bases). The CDR3 spans 19 residues. The germline V gene encodes CDR1 SGHTA and CDR2 FQGTGA. V was cut by 5 bases and J by 0 bases, with 24 bases left in between. DNA of the CDR3: TGTGCCAGCAGCCCGAAGCCCCCGGGGGTAACCACTAGCACAGATACGCAGTATTTT. Encoded protein: CASSPKPPGVTTSTDTQYF.

The V call is TRBV6-6, the J call TRBJ2-1; 8 bases match TRBD1. The CDR3 is 15 residues long. Germline loops: CDR1 MNHNY, CDR2 SVGAGI (reference sequence). J gave up 6 bases and V 6 bases, and 10 bases lay outside the gene matches. In nucleotides, the CDR3 is TGTGCCAGCAGACCTACCGGGACAGGCGGCAATGAGCAGTTCTTC. Translated, it gives CASRPTGTGGNEQFF.

The DNA for the CDR3 is TGCGCCAGCAGCCCCGGACAGGGTAGGCACAATGAGCAGTTCTTC. Its protein is CASSPGQGRHNEQFF. The chain uses TRBV5-1 and TRBJ2-1; 8 nucleotides agree with TRBD1. The CDR3 covers 15 residues. Germline CDR1 is SGHRS and CDR2 is YFSETQ. Losses at the gene ends were 4 bases for V and 5 bases for J; bases not matched to a gene: 8.

The CDR3 sequence is CASSLAGGQDTQYF. The CDR3 DNA is TGCGCCAGCAGCTTAGCGGGAGGACAAGATACGCAGTATTTT. This chain connects TRBV5-1 to TRBJ2-3, with 9 bases lining up with TRBD2. V lost 2 bases and J lost 5; bases outside the gene matches: 3. The germline V gene encodes CDR1 SGHRS and CDR2 YFSETQ. CDR3 size: 14 residues.

This chain links TRBV5-8 with TRBJ2-1; 7 bases match TRBD1. After removal of 5 bases from V and 4 bases from J, the junction contained 12 bases not matched to a gene. Per the germline V gene, CDR1 is SGHTS and CDR2 is YDEGEE. CDR3 size: 16 residues. The CDR3 here is CASRDRDPIPYNEQFF. CDR3 DNA sequence: TGTGCCAGCAGAGACAGGGACCCCATTCCGTACAATGAGCAGTTCTTC.

The V gene is TRBV9, the J gene TRBJ1-5; 7 bases line up with TRBD1. The ends lost 4 bases at V and 5 bases at J; junction bases unmatched: 9. CDR3 size: 15 residues. Germline-derived CDR1 and CDR2 are SGDLS and YYNGEE. In DNA form, the CDR3 reads TGTGCCAGCAGCCGACAGGGCAGAACGGATCAGCCCCAGCATTTT. It yields the protein CASSRQGRTDQPQHF.

The chain employs TRBV7-9 and TRBJ2-5, with 7 bases that match TRBD1. J gave up 2 bases and V 5 bases, and 5 bases lay outside the gene matches. The CDR3 extends over 14 amino acids. Germline loops: CDR1 SEHNR, CDR2 FQNEAQ (reference sequence). As DNA, the CDR3 is TGTGCCAGCAGCCCTCCGGGACAGCAAGAGACCCAGTACTTC. Protein product: CASSPPGQQETQYF. The full variable domain, rest sourced from reference TRBV7-9 and TRBJ2-5, is DTGVSQNPRHKITKRGQNVTFRCDPISEHNRLYWYRQTLGQGPEFLTYFQNEAQLEKSRLLSDRFSAERPKGSFSTLEIQRTEQGDSAMYLCASSPPGQQETQYFGPGTRLLVL.

CDR3: CASSLWTRTSYEQYF. The DNA for the CDR3 is TGCGCCAGCAGCCTGTGGACTAGGACCTCCTACGAGCAGTACTTC. The J gene is TRBJ2-7, the V gene TRBV4-1; 7 bases fit TRBD2. V was pared by 4 bases and J by 0 bases, with 6 bases of the junction left unmatched. This CDR3 spans 15 amino acids. Germline assignment: CDR1 MGHRA and CDR2 YSYEKL.

The chain uses TRBV5-4 and TRBJ1-1, with 8 bases aligning to TRBD1. Germline assignment: CDR1 SGHNT and CDR2 YYREEE (reference sequence). The CDR3 spans 14 residues. The V segment lost 0 bases and the J segment 10 bases; nucleotides outside the gene matches: 8. The CDR3 DNA sequence: TGTGCCAGCAGCTTGGACCAGGGGGCGCGGGCAGCTTTCTTT. Protein product: CASSLDQGARAAFF.

This chain uses TRBV15 with TRBJ2-3; 11 bases line up with TRBD1. The ends lost 0 bases at V and 4 bases at J; junction bases unmatched: 12. This CDR3 is built from 19 residues. CDR1 and CDR2 (germline): LNHNV, YYDKDF (reference sequence). CDR3 residues: CATSRDILVGQGVSDTQYF. The CDR3 bases are TGTGCCACCAGCAGAGACATACTAGTGGGACAGGGGGTTTCAGATACGCAGTATTTT.

This clone was detected only a few times. This chain connects TRBV6-1 to TRBJ2-3; 8 nucleotides align to TRBD2. The CDR3 consists of 14 residues. The germline V gene encodes CDR1 MNHNS and CDR2 SASEGT. The trim removed 5 bases at V and 4 bases at J, leaving 5 bases unmatched. The CDR3 reads CASSNGLAPDTQYF. The CDR3 nucleotides are TGTGCCAGCAGTAATGGACTAGCCCCAGATACGCAGTATTTT.

The rearrangement uses TRBV18 and TRBJ2-5; D uncertain. Germline V gives CDR1 KGHSH, CDR2 LQKENI. This CDR3 is 13 amino acids long. The V end was cut by 1 base, the J end by 3 bases, with 6 bases between. The CDR3 DNA is TGTGCCAGCTCACCACTTAAAAAAGAGACCCAGTACTTC. It yields the protein CASSPLKKETQYF. Variable domain in full (rest from reference TRBV18 and TRBJ2-5): NAGVMQNPRHLVRRRGQEARLRCSPMKGHSHVYWYRQLPEEGLKFMVYLQKENIIDESGMPKERFSAEFPKEGPSILRIQQVVRGDSAAYFCASSPLKKETQYFGPGTRLLVL.

This clone has more than one count but fewer than ten. The rearrangement uses TRBV5-4 and TRBJ2-7; TRBD2 matches at 7 bases. The CDR3 consists of 14 residues. Germline assignment: CDR1 SGHNT and CDR2 YYREEE (reference sequence). The V gene end was trimmed by 4 bases and the J gene end by 4 bases; junction bases not matched to a gene: 8. In nucleotides, the CDR3 is TGTGCCAGCAGCCGGGACTACCTTAGTTACGAGCAGTACGTC. This sequence encodes CASSRDYLSYEQYV.

The rearrangement links TRBV9 to TRBJ2-5, with a weak D call TRBD2 (6 bases). The CDR3 has 14 residues. V lost 0 bases, J lost 4 bases, and 10 bases lay in between. Germline CDR1 reads SGDLS; CDR2 reads YYNGEE. This chain's CDR3 is CASSVGHGRETQYF. For the CDR3, the DNA is TGTGCCAGCAGCGTAGGTCACGGGAGAGAGACCCAGTACTTC.

The V and J genes are TRBV6-6 and TRBJ2-1, with 9 nucleotides matching TRBD1. Per germline, CDR1 MNHNY and CDR2 SVGAGI (reference sequence). The ends lost 6 bases at V and 2 bases at J; junction bases unmatched: 5. CDR3 length: 15 amino acids. Here the CDR3 reads CASSPRDRAYNEQFF. As DNA, the CDR3 is TGTGCCAGCAGCCCCCGGGACAGGGCCTACAATGAGCAGTTCTTC.